The T cell receptor beta chain described here comes from a study of blood T cell repertoires in COVID-19 (dated by TCRdb to 2018 to 2020). For the wider study: The collaborator samples originated in the United States, Italy and Spain and spanned the acute and convalescent phases of COVID-19. The material from the prospective study consisted of cDNA or gDNA derived from T cells, B-cell-depleted T cells, or PBMCs. The samples were drawn from two sources: the first 160 participants of the ongoing ImmuneRACE study, and 1,200 or so subjects contributed by 6 global collaborators. The sample metadata nearly always contained a de-identified subject ID, COVID-19 status, age in years and sex. Subjects who had been exposed to COVID-19, were actively infected with it, or had recovered from it provided the deeply sampled blood TCRbeta repertoires that made up the dataset. HLA class I and class II types, where available, came from metadata supplied by the sample provider rather than from assay-based typing. The repertoires were released in a freely available public database meant as a resource for research on the immune response to SARS-CoV-2. Broader findings and caveats from the paper: The quantity of clinical and demographic metadata differed by source and by participant and was supplied without curation.

As concerns this clone: This clone's antigen is unknown. It has no much larger one-base neighbor in the sample; base qualities were not kept.

Each collaborating institution followed its own protocols to collect whole blood in K2EDTA tubes. For TCRbeta analysis, collaborator samples were shipped as frozen whole blood, as isolated PBMCs, or as DNA extracted from either sample type. TCRbeta CDR3 regions were amplified from genomic DNA using the immunoSEQ Assay, a bias-controlled multiplex PCR. In the original analysis: Within the assay, amplification of reference gene primers was used to estimate how many nucleated cells each sample contained. Sequence reads were collapsed and filtered to measure the absolute abundance of every unique TCRbeta CDR3 rearrangement. For each sample, productive Simpson clonality was calculated as the square root of Simpson's diversity index across productive rearrangements. Drawn from immuneACCESS, this table holds only the in-frame rearrangements with V and J called that TCRdb kept. Clones are partly lost; checked studies trace under half to an unresolved V gene and leave the rest unexplained. The V and J calls and clone size are taken from that table; D and trimming were inferred from the DNA. This sample gives fewer than 35,000 clones in total; about nine tenths of them show up just once. The biggest ten clones account for 6% to 8.5% of the sample.

The source material was peripheral blood. The sequence was collected from a woman aged 45-65 years with active COVID-19.

The DNA is as follows: TGCGCCAGCAGCTTGACAGGGACCAACACCGGGGAGCTGTTTTTT. Protein translation: CASSLTGTNTGELFF. This sequence uses TRBV5-1 and TRBJ2-2, and the D gene may be TRBD1, 6 bases matching. CDR1 and CDR2, per the germline V gene, are SGHRS and YFSETQ. V sheds 1 base and J sheds 2 bases, leaving 9 bases between their ends. The CDR3 numbers 15 residues from cysteine through phenylalanine. Just the 45-base CDR3 DNA is kept, in frame starting at base 1.